Listed below are T cell receptor beta chains from one sample, sequenced in a study of cytomegalovirus exposure and HLA in healthy donors. Sequenced by immunoSEQ multiplex PCR; TCRdb stores in-frame clones only, minus some. This repertoire shows more than 95,000 clones, roughly 80% found once; its top ten account for roughly 3.7%. Input material: PBMCs. These receptors all come from a woman between 40 and 50 years old in good health and CMV-seropositive. The CDR3 runs from the conserved cysteine through the conserved F or W. D genes are given only for firm matches. Some rows mark clone size as missing; the rest say once, few, many or name a class of expanded clone.

NA,NA,TRBV27,CASSPSGGVSYF
NA,NA,TRBV27,CASGPSAQGWGYTF
NA,NA,TRBV29-1,CSVGSIDRDEAFF
NA,NA,TRBV11-2,CASSVQAFGSGANVLTF
NA,NA,TRBV9,CASSVGVIGSYEQYF
NA,NA,TRBV11-2,CASSSAYNQTQYF
NA,NA,TRBV28,CASSSGQSYEQYF
NA,NA,TRBV15,CATSRGSGTYEQYF
NA,TRBD1,TRBV11-1,CASSRDRTGNTIYF
NA,NA,TRBV11-2,CASSTGLFYEQYF
NA,NA,TRBV29-1,CSVETGSSYEQYF
NA,TRBD2,TRBV20-1,CSAALAGARCF
NA,TRBD1,TRBV29-1,CSVELGTGGYEQYF
NA,TRBD1,TRBV4-2,CASSRDGGTGKVNEQFF
NA,NA,TRBV5-1,CASSLAGAEYEQYF
NA,TRBD2,TRBV11-1,CASSQRLATYNEQFF
NA,TRBD2,TRBV4-2,CASSQSVSGSAETQYF
NA,TRBD1,TRBV11-3,CASSLVVTGVENIQYF
NA,TRBD1,TRBV5-1,CASVDPPGQGVFFWDTIYF
NA,TRBD1,TRBV2,CASGTGGNNQPQHF
NA,NA,TRBV28,CASSLGQFYPEAFF
NA,TRBD2,TRBV4-2,CASSRIGGGGTGELFF
once,TRBD1,TRBV5-1,CASSYRDRGTGELFF
NA,TRBD2,TRBV7-2,CASSLGYGRAVDTQYF
NA,NA,TRBV7-2,CASSFPTGSYEQYF
NA,TRBD2,TRBV27,CASSFPGTSGRPSSYNEQFF
NA,NA,TRBV7-6,CASSRPIYELGELFF
NA,TRBD1,TRBV2,CASTRTGGYETQYF
NA,TRBD1,TRBV9,CASSVRDRDSAEQFF
NA,TRBD1,TRBV11-3,CASSPTGNYGYTF